Following are 17 T cell receptor beta chains from one sample sequenced in a study of a mutant IDH1 vaccine in newly diagnosed glioma. Sequencing was performed with immunoSEQ multiplex PCR; in TCRdb, only in-frame clones are kept and a portion is missing. The table lists 60,000 or so clones, just under 90% of them singletons. Time point: week 5, during vaccination. Each dose delivered 300 ug of mutant IDH1 20-mer peptide subcutaneously with imiquimod. No antigens are known for them. The input for sequencing was PBMCs, taken from a glioma patient whose treatment included an IDH1 peptide vaccine. These receptors originate from a woman aged 40-49 years with glioma.

This clone has a handful of counts. This rearrangement joins TRBV19 to TRBJ2-3; D gene uncertain. Germline V gene data show CDR1 as LNHDA and CDR2 as SQIVND (reference sequence). This CDR3 comprises 13 residues. The V end was cut by 1 base, the J end by 2 bases, with 4 bases between. CDR3 region: CASSIAATDTQYF. The CDR3 DNA is TGTGCCAGTAGTATAGCTGCCACAGATACGCAGTATTTT.

V is TRBV4-3 and J is TRBJ2-2; the match to TRBD2 covers 12 bases. The CDR3 covers 15 residues. CDR1 and CDR2 from the germline V gene are LGHNA and YSLEER. Trimming cost V 4 bases and J 8 bases; bases outside gene matches: 5. CDR3 protein: CASSRLAGALGELFF. CDR3 DNA sequence: TGCGCCAGCAGCCGACTAGCGGGGGCTTTAGGGGAGCTGTTTTTT.

The chain uses TRBV5-4 and TRBJ2-5; TRBD2 matches at 7 bases. CDR1 and CDR2 (germline): SGHNT, YYREEE (reference sequence). The CDR3 spans 17 residues. J lost 5 bases, V lost 4 bases, and 17 bases had no gene match. The CDR3 is CASSPGGGWLAVETQYF. Here the CDR3 DNA reads TGTGCCAGCAGCCCGGGGGGAGGTTGGCTAGCCGTGGAGACCCAGTACTTC.

This rearrangement joins TRBV7-2 to TRBJ2-7; perhaps TRBD2 as D (6 bases). The CDR3 consists of 14 residues. Germline V CDR1 and CDR2: SGHTA, FQGNSA. The V end was cut by 4 bases, the J end by 4 bases, with 14 bases between. The CDR3 coding sequence is TGTGCCAGCAGCTCTCGGGAGATAAGTTACGAGCAGTACTTC. Translation gives CASSSREISYEQYF.

The CDR3, as DNA: TGTGCCAGCAGCCCGGCATGGCCCACAGATACGCAGTATTTT. It codes for CASSPAWPTDTQYF. The chain employs TRBV5-6 and TRBJ2-3; no clear D. V was trimmed by 4 bases and J by 2 bases, leaving 11 bases between them. The CDR3 is 14 residues long. Germline CDR1 and CDR2: SGHDT and YYEEEE.

V is TRBV15 and J is TRBJ2-2; D may be TRBD1 or TRBD2 (5 bases each). Trimming took off 0 bases at V and 4 bases at J, with 9 bases between the two ends. Per the germline V gene, CDR1 is LNHNV and CDR2 is YYDKDF (reference sequence). CDR3 length: 15 amino acids. Here the CDR3 reads CATSRDVGTTGELFF. Written as DNA, the CDR3 is TGTGCCACCAGCAGAGATGTAGGGACCACCGGGGAGCTGTTTTTT.

This sequence joins TRBV7-9 and TRBJ1-2; D unresolved. V lost 3 bases to trimming and J lost 5 bases, with 10 bases between them. CDR3 size: 13 residues. Looked up from germline, CDR1 is SEHNR and CDR2 is FQNEAQ (reference sequence). CDR3 region: CASSFERKYGYTF. CDR3 DNA sequence: TGTGCCAGCAGCTTCGAGCGGAAATATGGCTACACCTTC.

This clone was counted once. The rearrangement joins TRBV7-2 to TRBJ2-3; TRBD2 is a possible D gene (6 bases). Germline loops: CDR1 SGHTA, CDR2 FQGNSA. V was trimmed by 5 bases and J by 2 bases, leaving 26 bases between them. The CDR3 extends over 19 amino acids. CDR3 sequence: CASSRTPPRRGPNTDTQYF. In DNA form, the CDR3 reads TGTGCCAGCAGCCGTACGCCGCCCCGGAGGGGACCTAACACAGATACGCAGTATTTT.

The chain links TRBV6-5 to TRBJ2-1; D gene uncertain. This CDR3 region has 16 residues. Trimming left V 0 bases short and J 5 bases short, with 14 bases between. Germline V gene lookup returns CDR1 MNHEY and CDR2 SVGAGI. The DNA for the CDR3 is TGTGCCAGCAGTTACTCGGGTTTCACGCAGCACAATGAGCAGTTCTTC. Translated: CASSYSGFTQHNEQFF.

This chain uses TRBV28 with TRBJ2-7; D might be TRBD2 (6 bases). Germline V lookup: CDR1 MDHEN, CDR2 SYDVKM. V was shortened by 6 bases and J by 3 bases, with 21 bases between the two germline ends. The CDR3 consists of 16 residues. CDR3 bases: TGTGCCAGCAGCTTAGGTGTCGGGGACTCAAGCTACGAGCAGTACTTC. Amino acid sequence: CASSLGVGDSSYEQYF.

The rearrangement uses TRBV7-2 and TRBJ1-2; TRBD1 matches at 9 bases. The CDR3 runs 17 residues. V was clipped by 3 bases and J by 3 bases; unmatched bases: 11. Germline V CDR1 and CDR2: SGHTA, FQGNSA. Here the CDR3 reads CASSLGAHRGQYYGYTF. Here the CDR3 DNA reads TGTGCCAGCAGCTTGGGGGCCCACAGGGGGCAATACTATGGCTACACCTTC.

The chain is built from TRBV5-4 and TRBJ2-5; tentatively, D is TRBD1 or TRBD2 (5 bases each). The CDR3 contains 15 residues. Trimming removed 4 bases at V and 5 bases at J, with 18 bases between. Germline lookup yields CDR1 SGHNT and CDR2 YYREEE (reference sequence). The CDR3 region has the DNA TGTGCCAGCAGCATGGGACCGGGGAAGTTTGAGACCCAGTACTTC. As protein: CASSMGPGKFETQYF.

The CDR3 here is CASSFGTGSSYEQYF. The CDR3 bases are TGCGCCAGCAGTTTCGGGACGGGAAGCTCCTACGAGCAGTACTTC. The chain employs TRBV5-1 and TRBJ2-7, with D perhaps TRBD1 or TRBD2 (5 bases each). CDR3 size: 15 residues. Germline V lookup: CDR1 SGHRS, CDR2 YFSETQ. Between the trimmed V and J ends, which lost 5 bases and 0 bases, there was a span of 15 bases.

The rearrangement links TRBV15 to TRBJ2-3; weak D call: TRBD1 (6 bases). V was shortened by 0 bases and J by 0 bases, with 10 bases between the two germline ends. The length of the CDR3 is 16 residues. The germline gives CDR1 LNHNV, CDR2 YYDKDF (reference sequence). The CDR3 region has the DNA TGTGCCACCAGCAGAGACGCAGGGGCTAGCACAGATACGCAGTATTTT. Protein: CATSRDAGASTDTQYF.

The chain couples TRBV18 to TRBJ1-1; TRBD1 agrees at 10 bases. CDR1 KGHSH and CDR2 LQKENI come from the germline V gene. V shed 6 bases and J 1 base; nucleotides not matched to a gene: 8. This CDR3 has 16 residues. In DNA form, the CDR3 reads TGTGCCAGCTCGCCAAGACAGGGGGCCCCGAACACTGAAGCTTTCTTT. This codes for CASSPRQGAPNTEAFF.

The chain links TRBV7-8 to TRBJ1-5; no clear D. V was shortened by 1 base and J by 0 bases, with 4 bases between the two germline ends. Per germline, CDR1 SGHVS and CDR2 FQNEAQ. CDR3 length: 14 residues. CDR3 amino acids: CASSLEFSNQPQHF. The CDR3 DNA sequence: TGTGCCAGCAGCTTAGAGTTTAGCAATCAGCCCCAGCATTTT.

The chain joins TRBV7-9 to TRBJ2-7; 7 nucleotides line up with TRBD2. After removal of 6 bases from V and 5 bases from J, the junction contained 13 bases not matched to a gene. The CDR3 has 15 amino acids. Looked up from germline, CDR1 is SEHNR and CDR2 is FQNEAQ (reference sequence). The chain's CDR3 is CASSPQGGSVNEQYF. DNA for the CDR3: TGTGCCAGCAGTCCCCAGGGCGGGAGCGTGAACGAGCAGTACTTC. Using reference TRBV7-9 and TRBJ2-7 for the parts outside the CDR3, the full variable domain is DTGVSQNPRHKITKRGQNVTFRCDPISEHNRLYWYRQTLGQGPEFLTYFQNEAQLEKSRLLSDRFSAERPKGSFSTLEIQRTEQGDSAMYLCASSPQGGSVNEQYFGPGTRLTVT.